This TCR beta chain was observed in a study of control samples from healthy donors and cancer patients. TCRdb keeps only in-frame clones here, not all; method: immunoSEQ multiplex PCR. Counted here are around 49,000 clones, roughly 89% occurring once; the ten biggest clones make up 1.6%. CDR1 and CDR2 (germline): MNHEY, SMNVEV (reference sequence). The CDR3 consists of 13 residues. V lost 3 bases, J lost 7 bases, and 12 bases lay in between. The chain couples TRBV27 to TRBJ1-2; D perhaps matches TRBD1 (6 bases). The sequence was obtained from a man aged 40-55 years with colorectal cancer. Sequencing was performed on PBMCs. CDR3 nucleotides: TGTGCCAGCAGTTTCTCGGGGGGCGGTGGCTACACCTTC. Amino acid sequence: CASSFSGGGGYTF.